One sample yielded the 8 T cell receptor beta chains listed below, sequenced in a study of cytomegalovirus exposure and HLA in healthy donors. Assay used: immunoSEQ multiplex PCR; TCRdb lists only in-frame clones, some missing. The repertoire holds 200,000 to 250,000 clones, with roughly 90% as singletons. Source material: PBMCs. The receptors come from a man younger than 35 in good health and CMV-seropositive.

The CDR3 protein is CASSEGGGSETQYF. CDR3 DNA sequence: TGTGCCAGCAGTGAAGGCGGGGGCTCGGAGACCCAGTACTTC. V usage is TRBV6-1 and J usage is TRBJ2-5; D may be TRBD2 (7 bases). Germline V CDR1 and CDR2: MNHNS, SASEGT. Trimming took off 1 base at V and 5 bases at J, with 11 bases between the two ends. The CDR3 runs 14 residues.

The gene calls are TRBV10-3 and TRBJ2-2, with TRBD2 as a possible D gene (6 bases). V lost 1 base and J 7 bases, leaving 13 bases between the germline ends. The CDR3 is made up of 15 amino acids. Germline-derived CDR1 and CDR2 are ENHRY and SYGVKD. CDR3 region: CAISELAVGSGELFF. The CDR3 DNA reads TGTGCCATCAGTGAGTTGGCCGTCGGGAGCGGGGAGCTGTTTTTT.

The CDR3 bases are TGTGCCAGCAGAGGCGGGGGGAGGGGCTCCTACAATGAGCAGTTCTTC. It is translated as CASRGGGRGSYNEQFF. The V call is TRBV2, the J call TRBJ2-1, with 8 bases matching TRBD2. Per germline, CDR1 SNHLY and CDR2 FYNNEI. The CDR3 consists of 16 residues. V shed 6 bases, J shed 0 bases, and the junction held 7 bases outside the gene matches.

CDR3 DNA sequence: TGTGCCAGCAGTGAATACCGTGGACAGGGGCACACTGAAGCTTTCTTT. Translation gives CASSEYRGQGHTEAFF. The rearrangement links TRBV25-1 to TRBJ1-1; 9 bases are a match to TRBD1. The germline CDR1 and CDR2 sequences are MGHDK and SYGVNS. The CDR3 consists of 16 residues. Trimming removed 0 bases from V and 3 bases from J; junction bases left unmatched: 5.

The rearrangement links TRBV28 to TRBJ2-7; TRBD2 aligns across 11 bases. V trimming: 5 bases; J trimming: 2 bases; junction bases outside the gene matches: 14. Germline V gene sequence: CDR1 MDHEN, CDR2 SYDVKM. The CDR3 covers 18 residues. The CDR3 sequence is CASSKPPATSGETYEQYF. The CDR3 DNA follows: TGTGCCAGCAGTAAACCCCCCGCGACTAGCGGGGAAACCTACGAGCAGTACTTC.

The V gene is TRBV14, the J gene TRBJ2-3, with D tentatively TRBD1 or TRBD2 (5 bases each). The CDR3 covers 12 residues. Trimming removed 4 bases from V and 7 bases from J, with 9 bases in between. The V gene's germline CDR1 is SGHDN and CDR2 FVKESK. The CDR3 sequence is CASSLEGNTQYF. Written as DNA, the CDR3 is TGTGCCAGCAGCCTAGAGGGGAATACGCAGTATTTT.

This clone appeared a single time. Here the CDR3 reads CASSPGRVNEKLFF. The CDR3 bases are TGCGCCAGCAGCCCGGGACGGGTTAATGAAAAACTGTTTTTT. This chain uses TRBV5-1 with TRBJ1-4; possibly TRBD1 for D (5 bases). The V and J ends lost 4 bases and 4 bases respectively, with 11 bases between them. This CDR3 spans 14 amino acids. Germline V CDR1 and CDR2: SGHRS, YFSETQ. The full variable domain, completed using reference TRBV5-1 and TRBJ1-4, is KAGVTQTPRYLIKTRGQQVTLSCSPISGHRSVSWYQQTPGQGLQFLFEYFSETQRNKGNFPGRFSGRQFSNSRSEMNVSTLELGDSALYLCASSPGRVNEKLFFGSGTQLSVL.

The CDR3 protein is CASSSVSGGSYEQYF. The CDR3 DNA is TGTGCCAGCAGTTCGGTTAGCGGGGGCTCCTACGAGCAGTACTTC. V is TRBV27 and J is TRBJ2-7; the match to TRBD2 covers 9 bases. CDR1 is MNHEY and CDR2 is SMNVEV in the germline V gene (reference sequence). The CDR3 spans 15 residues. V was pared by 4 bases and J by 0 bases, with 4 bases of the junction left unmatched.